These 16 T cell receptor beta chains were sequenced from one sample in a study of chemoradiotherapy in HPV16-positive cancers (dated by TCRdb to the early 2020s). The library was obtained by the immunoSEQ multiplex PCR assay. TCRdb took this table from immuneACCESS and kept in-frame rearrangements with V and J called. Such tables lack part of the clones; where checked against another copy, unresolved V genes explain under half of the gap, and the rest is unexplained. Counted in this sample were 15,000 to 20,000 clones; 55% to 75% of them appeared once. In total, the top ten clones hold 7% to 9% of the sample. The specimen was tumor tissue, collected from a patient who underwent chemoradiotherapy. These receptors all come from a human donor with HPV-associated anogenital cancer.

In its sample, this clone ranks as medium-sized (0.01 to 0.1%). This chain joins TRBV18 and TRBJ2-5; a possible D gene is TRBD1 (6 bases). The CDR3 covers 14 residues. CDR1 and CDR2 from the germline V gene are KGHSH and LQKENI. V was clipped by 0 bases and J by 5 bases, with 10 bases between them. The DNA of the CDR3 is TGTGCCAGCTCACCACCGGGACAAAGCGAGACCCAGTACTTC. Translation gives CASSPPGQSETQYF.

This clone is large. The V and J genes are TRBV30 and TRBJ1-1; D is unresolved. V gave up 0 bases and J gave up 6 bases, with 8 bases separating them. This CDR3 is built from 12 residues. CDR1 and CDR2 (germline): GTSNPN, SVGIG (reference sequence). The CDR3 DNA sequence: TGTGCCTGGAGTGTAGATGGGGCTGAAGCTTTCTTT. It translates to CAWSVDGAEAFF.

This clone was observed a few times. This chain connects TRBV27 to TRBJ2-3; 8 bases are a match to TRBD2. CDR3 size: 13 residues. Per the germline V gene, CDR1 is MNHEY and CDR2 is SMNVEV (reference sequence). After removal of 5 bases from V and 7 bases from J, the junction contained 5 bases not matched to a gene. In DNA form, the CDR3 reads TGTGCCAGCAGTAGCGGGAGCGTACATACGCAGTATTTT. It yields the protein CASSSGSVHTQYF.

V and J are TRBV12-2 and TRBJ2-5; TRBD2 is the table's D call, not checked against the DNA. TRBV12-2 is annotated as a pseudogene. The CDR3 is made up of 19 amino acids. CDR3 nucleotides: TGTGCAAGTCGCTTAGCACGCGGGGACTCGTCTTTAGGGGAAGAGACCCAGTACTTC. Translating it yields CASRLARGDSSLGEETQYF.

By share, this clone ranks as medium-sized. The J gene is TRBJ2-5, the V gene TRBV9; the D is unclear. Trimming cost V 0 bases and J 7 bases, with 16 bases left between them. From germline, CDR1 is SGDLS and CDR2 YYNGEE. The CDR3 totals 15 residues. The CDR3 spells CASSVAETPWGTQYF. The CDR3 nucleotides read TGTGCCAGCAGCGTAGCGGAGACCCCATGGGGGACCCAGTACTTC.

The V call is TRBV2, the J call TRBJ2-7; unclear D gene. This CDR3 has 13 residues. Germline V gene lookup returns CDR1 SNHLY and CDR2 FYNNEI. The V and J ends lost 5 bases and 0 bases respectively, with 8 bases between them. This CDR3 reads CASSFRGSYEQYF. The CDR3 DNA sequence: TGTGCCAGCAGTTTCAGAGGCTCCTACGAGCAGTACTTC. Combining the CDR3 with reference TRBV2 and TRBJ2-7 gives the whole variable domain EPEVTQTPSHQVTQMGQEVILRCVPISNHLYFYWYRQILGQKVEFLVSFYNNEISEKSEIFDDQFSVERPDGSNFTLKIRSTKLEDSAMYFCASSFRGSYEQYFGPGTRLTVT.

This rearrangement joins TRBV18 to TRBJ2-3; TRBD2 might be the D (7 bases). This CDR3 spans 16 amino acids. Germline V gene lookup returns CDR1 KGHSH and CDR2 LQKENI. Trimming removed 3 bases from V and 4 bases from J, with 17 bases in between. In DNA, the CDR3 is TGTGCCAGCTCACCCGTGGGGGGGCCCTCGTCAGATACGCAGTATTTT. Amino acid sequence: CASSPVGGPSSDTQYF.

This clone was counted a few times. The V gene is TRBV18, the J gene TRBJ2-2; tentatively, D is TRBD2 (6 bases). Germline lookup yields CDR1 KGHSH and CDR2 LQKENI. The V gene lost 3 bases and the J gene lost 4 bases, with 12 bases spanning the gap. The CDR3 covers 15 residues. CDR3 protein: CASSPSGSFTGELFF. Here the CDR3 DNA reads TGTGCCAGCTCACCGAGCGGGTCCTTCACCGGGGAGCTGTTTTTT.

The rearrangement links TRBV18 to TRBJ2-3; 8 bases match TRBD2. There are 17 residues in the CDR3. Germline trimming cut 8 bases from V and 5 bases from J; bases unmatched to any gene: 18. The germline CDR1 and CDR2 sequences are KGHSH and LQKENI. The CDR3 region is CASAFELGGRSGDTQYF. The DNA for the CDR3 is TGTGCCAGCGCCTTTGAATTGGGCGGGAGGTCTGGAGATACGCAGTATTTT. The full variable domain, in which reference TRBV18 and TRBJ2-3 provide the parts outside the CDR3, is NAGVMQNPRHLVRRRGQEARLRCSPMKGHSHVYWYRQLPEEGLKFMVYLQKENIIDESGMPKERFSAEFPKEGPSILRIQQVVRGDSAAYFCASAFELGGRSGDTQYFGPGTRLTVL.

CDR3 in amino acids: CASNKGATEAFF. For the CDR3, the DNA is TGTGCCAGCAATAAAGGGGCCACTGAAGCTTTCTTT. The chain uses TRBV2 and TRBJ1-1; D is perhaps TRBD1 (5 bases). Looked up from germline, CDR1 is SNHLY and CDR2 is FYNNEI. The V and J ends lost 7 bases and 4 bases respectively, with 10 bases between them. The CDR3 runs to 12 residues.

This clone appeared a few times. The J gene is TRBJ2-3, the V gene TRBV4-1; no clear D. CDR3 length: 13 amino acids. V was clipped by 1 base and J by 6 bases, with 8 bases between them. Looked up from germline, CDR1 is MGHRA and CDR2 is YSYEKL. CDR3 sequence: CASSQGSGDTQYF. In DNA form, the CDR3 reads TGCGCCAGCAGCCAAGGAAGTGGGGATACGCAGTATTTT.

The V and J genes are TRBV7-9 and TRBJ2-7; D gene ambiguous. This CDR3 contains 13 residues. Per germline, CDR1 SEHNR and CDR2 FQNEAQ (reference sequence). Trimming shortened V by 4 bases and J by 4 bases, and 11 bases separated the two germline ends. The CDR3 spells CASSSREVYEQYF. The CDR3 DNA follows: TGTGCCAGCAGCTCCAGAGAAGTTTACGAGCAGTACTTC.

The chain combines TRBV5-1 with TRBJ1-1; D is uncertain. Trimming left V 6 bases short and J 4 bases short, with 16 bases between. The CDR3 contains 14 residues. Looked up from germline, CDR1 is SGHRS and CDR2 is YFSETQ. CDR3 sequence (DNA): TGCGCCAGCACCTCGTCCCCGGGCAGCACTGAAGCTTTCTTT. It encodes CASTSSPGSTEAFF.

This clone was observed a handful of times. The J gene is TRBJ2-7, the V gene TRBV10-3; 9 bases match TRBD1. This CDR3 has 16 amino acids. V was pared by 2 bases and J by 5 bases, with 10 bases of the junction left unmatched. CDR1 is ENHRY and CDR2 is SYGVKD in the germline V gene. The CDR3 loop is CAISELKGDRAHEQYF. CDR3 DNA: TGTGCCATCAGTGAGCTGAAGGGGGACAGGGCCCACGAGCAGTACTTC.

This clone came up a few times. The V gene is TRBV11-3, the J gene TRBJ2-1, with 9 bases lining up with TRBD1. Germline CDR1 reads SGHNT; CDR2 reads YENEEA. The V and J ends lost 6 bases and 6 bases, in that order; junction bases with no gene match: 3. The CDR3 has 13 residues. The CDR3 sequence: CASRPTGGNEQFF. For the CDR3, the DNA is TGTGCCAGCAGGCCGACAGGGGGCAATGAGCAGTTCTTC. The whole variable domain, remainder taken from reference TRBV11-3 and TRBJ2-1, is EAGVVQSPRYKIIEKKQPVAFWCNPISGHNTLYWYLQNLGQGPELLIRYENEEAVDDSQLPKDRFSAERLKGVDSTLKIQPAELGDSAVYLCASRPTGGNEQFFGPGTRLTVL.

This clone occurred a few times. CDR3 DNA sequence: TGTGCCAGCAGCGTATCTAGCGGGGGTAATACGCAGTATTTT. It encodes CASSVSSGGNTQYF. V is TRBV9 and J is TRBJ2-3, with 10 nucleotides matching TRBD2. CDR3 size: 14 residues. V lost 1 base to trimming and J lost 7 bases; unmatched junction nucleotides: 3. Germline CDR1 and CDR2: SGDLS and YYNGEE. Complete variable domain (other parts from reference TRBV9 and TRBJ2-3): DSGVTQTPKHLITATGQRVTLRCSPRSGDLSVYWYQQSLDQGLQFLIQYYNGEERAKGNILERFSAQQFPDLHSELNLSSLELGDSALYFCASSVSSGGNTQYFGPGTRLTVL.